The 31 T cell receptor beta chains below all came from one sample that was sequenced in a study of metastatic and nonmetastatic thyroid tumors. All patients were treatment-naive before thyroid surgery. TCRdb used MiXCR to call clones anew from the PCR reads. Of roughly 20,000 clones listed, over 15% are singletons. Sequenced material: blood. The receptor set was obtained from a male donor with papillary thyroid cancer or a benign thyroid nodule (not recorded which). Some clones in this sample may be carry-over from other donors' samples.

This clone has more than one count but fewer than ten. A junction end diverges from the germline sequence, so it may reflect a read error. The rearrangement uses TRBV27 and TRBJ2-1, with a weak D call TRBD2 (6 bases). Germline CDR1 reads MNHEY; CDR2 reads SMNVEV (reference sequence). The CDR3 has 15 amino acids. CDR3 nucleotide sequence: TGTGCCATCAGTTTTTCGGGAGTGTCGTACAATGAGCAGTTCTTC. It yields the protein CAISFSGVSYNEQFF.

This clone was seen ten or more times. CDR3 residues: CATSDFGTEQETQYF. The CDR3 DNA follows: TGTGCCACCAGTGATTTTGGGACAGAGCAAGAGACCCAGTACTTC. The J gene is TRBJ2-5, the V gene TRBV24-1; 7 bases map to TRBD1. J gave up 2 bases and V 1 base, and 3 bases lay outside the gene matches. Germline-derived CDR1 and CDR2 are KGHDR and SFDVKD. The CDR3 covers 15 residues.

The chain carries TRBV11-2 and TRBJ2-2; TRBD2 matches 7 bases. Germline trimming cut 4 bases from V and 5 bases from J; bases unmatched to any gene: 7. The V gene's germline CDR1 is SGHAT and CDR2 FQNNGV. This CDR3 has 15 residues. The CDR3 DNA reads as TGTGCCAGCAGCTCCGGGGAGGGCGGAACCGGGGAGCTGTTTTTT. It specifies CASSSGEGGTGELFF. The variable domain in full, completed from reference TRBV11-2 and TRBJ2-2, reads EAGVAQSPRYKIIEKRQSVAFWCNPISGHATLYWYQQILGQGPKLLIQFQNNGVVDDSQLPKDRFSAERLKGVDSTLKIQPAKLEDSAVYLCASSSGEGGTGELFFGEGSRLTVL.

This clone was counted ten times or more. The chain is built from TRBV6-5 and TRBJ1-2; D might be TRBD1 (5 bases). Germline CDR1 is MNHEY and CDR2 is SVGAGI. The V gene lost 3 bases and the J gene lost 4 bases, with 9 bases spanning the gap. CDR3 length: 13 residues. In DNA form, the CDR3 reads TGTGCCAGCAGTTATCACAGGAGCTATGGCTACACCTTC. Its protein product is CASSYHRSYGYTF.

In its sample, this clone was seen many times. V is TRBV4-1 and J is TRBJ1-2; 9 bases map to TRBD1. The V gene end was trimmed by 1 base and the J gene end by 1 base; junction bases not matched to a gene: 10. Germline V gene lookup returns CDR1 MGHRA and CDR2 YSYEKL. The CDR3 runs to 18 residues. CDR3 loop: CASSQGRGQGIGNYGYTF. As DNA, the CDR3 is TGCGCCAGCAGCCAAGGCAGGGGACAGGGTATAGGTAACTATGGCTACACCTTC.

This clone appeared many times. The rearrangement uses TRBV20-1 and TRBJ2-7, with 10 bases lining up with TRBD2. The length of the CDR3 is 14 residues. V was pared by 5 bases and J by 0 bases, with 4 bases of the junction left unmatched. Germline loops: CDR1 DFQATT, CDR2 SNEGSKA (reference sequence). The CDR3 loop is CSAHTSGNSYEQYF. In DNA form, the CDR3 reads TGCAGTGCTCATACTAGCGGGAACTCCTACGAGCAGTACTTC.

This clone has a count of ten or more. The rearrangement joins TRBV6-1 to TRBJ1-4, with TRBD1 matching over 7 bases. The J segment lost 7 bases and the V segment lost 6 bases, leaving 11 bases of the junction unmatched. From germline, CDR1 is MNHNS and CDR2 SASEGT. The CDR3 sequence is 15 residues long. The CDR3 nucleotides are TGTGCCAGCAGACCCGACAGGGTGGAGGGTGAAAAACTGTTTTTT. Amino acids: CASRPDRVEGEKLFF.

This chain uses TRBV20-1 with TRBJ2-7, with TRBD2 matching over 13 bases. Trimming at V came to 2 bases and at J to 0 bases, leaving 1 base not matched to a gene. The CDR3 totals 15 residues. The germline gives CDR1 DFQATT, CDR2 SNEGSKA (reference sequence). In DNA, the CDR3 is TGCAGTGCTAGAAGGACTAGCGGGGGCTCCTACGAGCAGTACTTC. This translates into CSARRTSGGSYEQYF.

In its sample, this clone was seen many times. The chain links TRBV6-2 or TRBV6-3 to TRBJ1-1; D gene unclear. CDR3 length: 13 amino acids. V was shortened by 6 bases and J by 2 bases, with 10 bases between the two germline ends. Germline V CDR1 and CDR2: MNHEY, SVGEGT. CDR3 amino acids: CASSQRENTEAFF. The CDR3 DNA reads as TGTGCCAGCAGCCAACGGGAAAACACTGAAGCTTTCTTT.

This clone was seen many times. Other DNA sequences in this specimen translate into the identical CDR3. This rearrangement joins TRBV28 to TRBJ2-7, with a possible D match to TRBD2 (5 bases). With 2 bases removed from V and 3 bases from J, the gap between germline ends came to 8 bases. The CDR3 has 13 amino acids. CDR1 is MDHEN and CDR2 is SYDVKM in the germline V gene. CDR3 coding DNA: TGTGCCAGCAGTTTAAGAGGGCTCTACGAGCAGTACTTC. Protein sequence: CASSLRGLYEQYF.

This clone was seen repeatedly, ten times or more. This chain links TRBV12-3 or TRBV12-4 with TRBJ1-5, with no clear D. The CDR3 is made up of 15 amino acids. Deletions cut 4 bases from V and 5 bases from J, with 15 bases between. The CDR3 loop reads CASSSPDGQHQPQHF. For the CDR3, the DNA is TGTGCCAGCAGTTCCCCGGACGGGCAGCATCAGCCCCAGCATTTT.

This clone was counted at least ten times. V gene TRBV10-2 combines with J gene TRBJ2-6; no definite D call. Germline-derived CDR1 and CDR2 are WSHSY and SAAADI. The CDR3 is 15 amino acids. Trimming stripped 0 bases from V and 0 bases from J, with 3 bases between. CDR3 region: CASSESDSGANVLTF. The DNA of the CDR3 is TGCGCCAGCAGTGAGTCTGACTCTGGGGCCAACGTCCTGACTTTC.

This clone has at least ten counts. The CDR3 coding sequence is TGTGCCAGTAGGGTAGCAGATACGCAGTATTTT. Protein sequence: CASRVADTQYF. The V and J genes are TRBV19 and TRBJ2-3; D not certain. V was trimmed by 6 bases and J by 4 bases, leaving 5 bases between them. The CDR3 contains 11 residues. From germline, CDR1 is LNHDA and CDR2 SQIVND (reference sequence).

This clone showed up many times. The chain links TRBV6-1 to TRBJ2-1; maybe TRBD2 (7 bases). CDR1 is MNHNS and CDR2 is SASEGT in the germline V gene. The V end was cut by 6 bases, the J end by 4 bases, with 16 bases between. The CDR3 is made up of 15 amino acids. CDR3 in amino acids: CASSPPEGGYNEQFF. The CDR3 DNA is TGTGCCAGCAGCCCCCCAGAGGGGGGGTACAATGAGCAGTTCTTC.

V is TRBV20-1 and J is TRBJ2-7, with TRBD1 matching over 7 bases. The V and J ends lost 3 bases and 6 bases, in that order; junction bases with no gene match: 8. Germline CDR1 is DFQATT and CDR2 is SNEGSKA (reference sequence). The CDR3 consists of 13 residues. Here the CDR3 reads CSARSATGFEQYF. The CDR3 coding sequence is TGCAGTGCTAGGTCCGCGACAGGGTTCGAGCAGTACTTC.

This clone was seen ten or more times. The chain has TRBV12-3 or TRBV12-4 and TRBJ2-1, with TRBD2 identical over 10 bases. V lost 6 bases to trimming and J lost 4 bases; unmatched junction nucleotides: 9. This CDR3 has 16 residues. CDR3 amino acids: CASSFLAGGLYNEQFF. In DNA form, the CDR3 reads TGTGCCAGCAGCTTCTTAGCGGGAGGTTTGTACAATGAGCAGTTCTTC.

This clone turned up a few times. One base away lies a much larger clone, so this may be a sequencing read error. The gene calls are TRBV7-3 and TRBJ2-1; D remains unclear. V dropped 5 bases and J dropped 4 bases, with 12 bases sitting between them. Germline V CDR1 and CDR2: SGHTA, FQGTGA. CDR3 size: 14 residues. The DNA of the CDR3 is TGTGCCAGCAGCCCGTCTTTGGGTTACAATGAGCAGTTCTTC. It yields the protein CASSPSLGYNEQFF.

This clone is termed medium-sized. This chain connects TRBV4-1 to TRBJ2-3, with 9 positions matching TRBD1. Germline assignment: CDR1 MGHRA and CDR2 YSYEKL. The CDR3 has 14 residues. Trimming at V came to 9 bases and at J to 2 bases, leaving 6 bases not matched to a gene. CDR3 sequence: CASSGTGLTDTQYF. DNA of the CDR3: TGCGCCAGTTCCGGGACAGGGCTCACAGATACGCAGTATTTT.

As for this clone: Relative to the germline gene, one junction end is altered; a read error may explain this. The chain joins TRBV3-1 to TRBJ2-1; TRBD2 agrees at 9 bases. Looked up from germline, CDR1 is LGHDT and CDR2 is YNNKEL (reference sequence). The CDR3 is made up of 13 amino acids. For the CDR3, the DNA is TGTGCCAGCAGCCAAGGCCAAGGGACTAGCCTGTCCTTC. Translated: CASSQGQGTSLSF.

Ten or more counts support this clone. With a much larger clone just one base away, this may be a read error. The chain has TRBV28 and TRBJ1-2, with 8 bases matching TRBD1. The CDR3 is made up of 14 amino acids. Germline values: CDR1 MDHEN, CDR2 SYDVKM. The CDR3 is CASGFSAGGDGYTF. In DNA form, the CDR3 reads TGTGCCAGCGGTTTTTCTGCAGGGGGCGATGGCTACACCTTC.

This clone was detected ten times or more. This chain joins TRBV6-4 and TRBJ2-1, with 9 bases identical to TRBD2. Germline V gene lookup returns CDR1 MRHNA and CDR2 SNTAGT. The CDR3 sequence is 15 residues long. The junction had 0 bases not matched to a gene; V was cut back by 0 bases and J by 3 bases. CDR3 region: CASSDSSGSYNEQFF. CDR3 DNA: TGTGCCAGCAGTGACTCTAGCGGGAGCTACAATGAGCAGTTCTTC.

J is TRBJ2-1 and V is TRBV9; TRBD2 aligns across 8 bases. The length of the CDR3 is 17 residues. Unmatched junction bases numbered 12, after V lost 6 bases and J lost 1 base. CDR1 is SGDLS and CDR2 is YYNGEE in the germline V gene. The CDR3 nucleotides are TGTGCCAGCATGGATAGCGGGACCGGCGAGTCCTACAATGAGCAGTTCTTC. Residues: CASMDSGTGESYNEQFF.

This chain uses TRBV30 with TRBJ2-2; 10 positions agree with TRBD2. CDR3 length equals 15 residues. After removal of 2 bases from V and 4 bases from J, the junction contained 4 bases not matched to a gene. Germline CDR1 GTSNPN, CDR2 SVGIG (reference sequence). CDR3 sequence reads: CAWSLAGGATGELFF. The CDR3 nucleotides are TGTGCCTGGAGTTTAGCGGGAGGCGCCACCGGGGAGCTGTTTTTT.

This clone has at least ten counts. The chain uses TRBV3-1 and TRBJ1-6; perhaps TRBD1 as D (5 bases). This CDR3 region has 16 residues. Trimming cost V 3 bases and J 7 bases, with 16 bases left between them. Germline CDR1 and CDR2: LGHDT and YNNKEL (reference sequence). The CDR3 DNA sequence: TGTGCCAGCAGCCATATACCTGGGGCCATCAATTCACCCCTCCACTTT. It is translated as CASSHIPGAINSPLHF.

This clone was counted ten times or more. J is TRBJ2-5 and V is TRBV3-1; 7 bases fit TRBD2. The CDR3 is made up of 15 amino acids. Unmatched junction bases numbered 8, after V lost 2 bases and J lost 5 bases. The germline V gene encodes CDR1 LGHDT and CDR2 YNNKEL (reference sequence). In DNA, the CDR3 is TGTGCCAGCAGCCAACTAGCGGTAGGGTGGGAGACCCAGTACTTC. This sequence encodes CASSQLAVGWETQYF.

Ten or more counts support this clone. The CDR3 here is CASSSIRTSGRAGLYEQYF. CDR3 bases: TGTGCCAGCAGTTCTATTAGGACTAGCGGGAGGGCAGGGCTCTACGAGCAGTACTTC. The rearrangement uses TRBV28 and TRBJ2-7; 15 nucleotides line up with TRBD2. This CDR3 region has 19 residues. The germline V gene encodes CDR1 MDHEN and CDR2 SYDVKM. With V trimmed by 4 bases and J by 3 bases, 13 bases remained unmatched.

This clone was seen many times. The V call is TRBV15, the J call TRBJ2-5, with D tentatively TRBD2 (6 bases). The length of the CDR3 is 15 residues. Deletions cut 5 bases from V and 4 bases from J, with 17 bases between. Germline V CDR1 and CDR2: LNHNV, YYDKDF (reference sequence). The CDR3 sequence: CATSPRRREGETQYF. The CDR3 DNA follows: TGTGCCACCAGCCCACGGAGGCGGGAAGGAGAGACCCAGTACTTC.

This clone was picked up many times. The V call is TRBV2, the J call TRBJ1-5, with a possible D match to TRBD1 (5 bases). The CDR3 covers 15 residues. The germline V gene has CDR1 SNHLY and CDR2 FYNNEI. The V end was cut by 6 bases, the J end by 6 bases, with 18 bases between. For the CDR3, the DNA is TGTGCCAGCAGACTCGATGGGGGTGGGGGTCAGCCCCAGCATTTT. This sequence encodes CASRLDGGGGQPQHF.

The chain combines TRBV20-1 with TRBJ1-2, with 8 nucleotides matching TRBD1. This CDR3 has 13 amino acids. Germline lookup yields CDR1 DFQATT and CDR2 SNEGSKA (reference sequence). J was trimmed by 4 bases and V by 3 bases; bases with no gene match: 4. For the CDR3, the DNA is TGCAGTGCTAGTCAGGGACAGGTCTATGGCTACACCTTC. It encodes CSASQGQVYGYTF.

This clone was seen at least ten times. The chain joins TRBV27 to TRBJ1-1, with D possibly TRBD1 on 5 matching bases. CDR1 is MNHEY and CDR2 is SMNVEV in the germline V gene (reference sequence). CDR3 length equals 15 residues. V lost 4 bases and J lost 0, with 12 bases in between. CDR3: CASSSFTGMNTEAFF. The CDR3 DNA is TGTGCCAGCAGTTCTTTTACAGGCATGAACACTGAAGCTTTCTTT.

V usage is TRBV9 and J usage is TRBJ2-3; 7 bases align to TRBD2. CDR1 and CDR2 (germline): SGDLS, YYNGEE. The CDR3 has 18 amino acids. V was pared by 0 bases and J by 3 bases, with 13 bases of the junction left unmatched. The CDR3 region has the DNA TGTGCCAGCAGCGTAGAACCAATCCTAGCGGTTGGGACAGATACGCAGTATTTT. Its translation: CASSVEPILAVGTDTQYF.